A selection of T cell receptor beta chains follows, all from one sample in a study of blood T cells in healthy people across ages. A single record per CDR3 protein comes from TCRdb applying MiXCR to the 5' RACE reads. Here the sample spans roughly 800,000 distinct CDR3 sequences, approximately 55% being singletons. The sequenced sample consisted of blood. The receptor set was obtained from a man aged 80 or over in good health. CDR3s include the opening cysteine and the closing phenylalanine or tryptophan. D genes are given only for firm matches. Only some rows state a clone size, as once, few, many or a class for expanded clones.

clone size | J gene | V gene | D gene | CDR3 DNA | CDR3 protein
. | TRBJ1-5 | TRBV5-5 | . | TGTGCCAGCAGCCAGGGGTTGATGGATCAGCCCCAGCATTTT | CASSQGLMDQPQHF
few | TRBJ2-7 | TRBV25-1 | . | TGTGCCAGCAGTGAAGGAGGGCGGCCCCCTTACGAGCAGTACTTC | CASSEGGRPPYEQYF
few | TRBJ2-2 | TRBV29-1 | . | TGCAGCGTTGATCAGGGGAGGACCGGGGAGCTGTTTTTT | CSVDQGRTGELFF
few | TRBJ2-1 | TRBV5-1 | TRBD2 | TGCGCCAGCAGATGGACGGGAGGGCCAGGGGATGAGCAGTTCTTC | CASRWTGGPGDEQFF
. | TRBJ2-3 | TRBV12-3/TRBV12-4 | TRBD1 | TGTGCCAGCAGTCCCCCCGGACAGGGGCGTGATACGCAGTATTTT | CASSPPGQGRDTQYF
few | TRBJ2-7 | TRBV15 | . | TGTGCCACCAGCAGAGAGGGTGGGGGAGCCTACGAGCAGTACTTC | CATSREGGGAYEQYF
. | TRBJ1-2 | TRBV3-1 | TRBD1 | TGTGCCAGCAGCAACGCCTTAGGGGGCCATGGCTACACCTTC | CASSNALGGHGYTF
once | TRBJ2-7 | TRBV24-1 | . | TGTGCCACCACCCTGCCAAGCTCCTACGAGCAGTACTTC | CATTLPSSYEQYF
. | TRBJ2-5 | TRBV7-2 | . | TGTGCCAGCAGCCCGGGACGAACACAAGAGACCCAGTACTTC | CASSPGRTQETQYF
. | TRBJ2-2 | TRBV7-3 | TRBD2 | TGTGCCAGCAGCCGGACTAGCGGGAAGACCGGGGAGCTGTTTTTT | CASSRTSGKTGELFF
. | TRBJ2-7 | TRBV2 | . | TGTGCCAGCAGTGCTCTTTCTGAGGAGCAGTACTTC | CASSALSEEQYF
. | TRBJ2-1 | TRBV20-1 | . | TGCAGTGCTAGACTTTCGGGACGGAGCAAGAATGAGCAGTTCTTC | CSARLSGRSKNEQFF
. | TRBJ1-4 | TRBV12-3/TRBV12-4 | . | TGTGCCAGCAGTTGGCGGGGGGGGAATGAAAAACTGTTTTTT | CASSWRGGNEKLFF
. | TRBJ2-1 | TRBV7-2 | . | TGTGCCAGCAGTGAACAGGTTTCCTACAATGAGCAGTTCTTC | CASSEQVSYNEQFF
. | TRBJ2-3 | TRBV13 | . | TGTGCCAGCAGCCCCCGGTGGTGGGAGCGGAGATACGCGTATTTT | CASSPRWWERRYAYF
few | TRBJ2-7 | TRBV20-1 | TRBD1 | TGCAGTGCTAGAGATAAGAGACAGGGGCTCTCCTACGAGCAGTACTTC | CSARDKRQGLSYEQYF
. | TRBJ2-7 | TRBV6-1 | TRBD2 | TGTGCCAACAGTGGGGGGACTAGCGGTACCTACGAGCAGTACTTC | CANSGGTSGTYEQYF
. | TRBJ1-5 | TRBV10-3 | . | TGTGCCATCAGTGCGGAATCAGGACAGCCCCAGCATTTT | CAISAESGQPQHF
few | TRBJ2-1 | TRBV5-6 | . | TGTGCCAGCAGCTTGTTTAGTGTCGGCAGCAATGAGCAGTTCTTC | CASSLFSVGSNEQFF
. | TRBJ2-7 | TRBV9 | TRBD1 | TGTGCCAGCAGCCCGATCCCCGGGACAGGGACACACGGGGGAAACGAGCAGTACTTC | CASSPIPGTGTHGGNEQYF
. | TRBJ2-7 | TRBV11-3 | TRBD1 | TGTGCCAGCAGCTTATCGCCACAGGACAGGGGGGCCTACGAGCAGTACTTC | CASSLSPQDRGAYEQYF
. | TRBJ1-1 | TRBV3-1 | TRBD1 | TGTGCCAGCAGTTTTTCTTACAGGGGACCTGAAGCTTTCTTT | CASSFSYRGPEAFF
few | TRBJ2-1 | TRBV12-3/TRBV12-4 | . | TGTGCCAGCAGTTTGCGGGAATACAATGAGCAGTTCTTC | CASSLREYNEQFF
. | TRBJ1-1 | TRBV5-1 | TRBD1 | TGCGCCAGCAGCTCTAAACCGGGACAGGAGAACTTAGGAGCTTTCTTT | CASSSKPGQENLGAFF
. | TRBJ2-3 | TRBV7-8 | TRBD2 | TGTGCCAGCAGCTTGGGCCCGGGGGGGGTAAGATACGCGTATTTT | CASSLGPGGVRYAYF
few | TRBJ2-7 | TRBV12-3/TRBV12-4 | . | TGTGCCAGCACCCTGGCGGGGCAGGGTCCTCTATACGAGCAGTACTTC | CASTLAGQGPLYEQYF
. | TRBJ2-1 | TRBV28 | TRBD1 | TGTGCCAGCAGCCTGGGACAGTTTAATGAGCAGTTCTTC | CASSLGQFNEQFF
few | TRBJ2-5 | TRBV27 | . | TGTGCCAGCAGCGGTGGGGGTGAGCAGTACTTC | CASSGGGEQYF
many | TRBJ1-5 | TRBV6-2/TRBV6-3 | . | TGTGCCAGCAGTTCCTCAGACTGGGCAGTTCGCAATCAGCCCCAGCATTTT | CASSSSDWAVRNQPQHF
. | TRBJ1-4 | TRBV7-9 | . | TGTGCCAGCAGCGATCGTAATGAAAAACTGTTTTTT | CASSDRNEKLFF
. | TRBJ2-7 | TRBV20-1 | TRBD1 | TGCAGTGCTGGGGGGACAGGGTCCTCCTACGAGCAGTACTTC | CSAGGTGSSYEQYF
once | TRBJ2-3 | TRBV3-1 | . | TGTGCCAGCAGCCAAAGGCTAGCGTTAGGAGATACGCAGTATTTT | CASSQRLALGDTQYF
. | TRBJ1-1 | TRBV18 | TRBD1 | TGTGCCAGCTCACGACAGGGGTCGAACACTGAAGCTTTCTTT | CASSRQGSNTEAFF
. | TRBJ2-7 | TRBV10-3 | TRBD2 | TGTGCCATCAGTCCAAGGCGGACTAGCGGGAGGGAAGGGTCCTACGAGCAGTACTTC | CAISPRRTSGREGSYEQYF
. | TRBJ2-7 | TRBV20-1 | . | TGCAGTGCTAGGAGTCGACTTGGCCGCTACGAGCAGTACTTC | CSARSRLGRYEQYF
. | TRBJ2-3 | TRBV11-2 | TRBD2 | TGTGCCAGCAGCTTATCACTCATAGCGGGAGGAGGGCACAGATACGCGTATTTT | CASSLSLIAGGGHRYAYF